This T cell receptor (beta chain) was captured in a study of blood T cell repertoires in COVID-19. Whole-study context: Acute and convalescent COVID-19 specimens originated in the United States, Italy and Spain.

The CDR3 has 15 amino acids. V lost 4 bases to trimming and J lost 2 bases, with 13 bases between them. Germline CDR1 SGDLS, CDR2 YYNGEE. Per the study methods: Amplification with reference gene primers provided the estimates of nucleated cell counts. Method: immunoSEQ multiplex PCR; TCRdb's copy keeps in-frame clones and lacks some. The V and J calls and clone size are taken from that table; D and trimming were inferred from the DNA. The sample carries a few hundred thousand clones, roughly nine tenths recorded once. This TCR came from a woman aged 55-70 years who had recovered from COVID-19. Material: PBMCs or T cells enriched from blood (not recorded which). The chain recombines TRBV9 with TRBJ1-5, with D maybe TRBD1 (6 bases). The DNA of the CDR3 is TGTGCCAGCAGCTCCGGGGGGGCTGGCAATCAGCCCCAGCATTTT. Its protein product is CASSSGGAGNQPQHF.